The 30 T cell receptor beta chains below all came from one sample that was sequenced in a study of OX40 agonist ivuxolimab in advanced cancers. TCRdb's table, derived via immunoSEQ multiplex PCR, lists solely in-frame clones and lacks some. The sample holds about 36,000 clones, more than 80% seen once. Sequenced here: CD4+ or CD8+ T cells sorted from blood, sampled in a trial of the OX40 agonist ivuxolimab. These TCRs come from an adult with an advanced solid tumor such as melanoma, head and neck, liver or kidney cancer.

The CDR3 DNA sequence: TGTGCCAGCAGCTACTCGACTAGGGAGGGGCTCAATGAGCAGTTCTTC. As protein: CASSYSTREGLNEQFF. This chain connects TRBV28 to TRBJ2-1; 7 positions match TRBD2. The germline V gene encodes CDR1 MDHEN and CDR2 SYDVKM. The CDR3 is made up of 16 amino acids. After removal of 6 bases from V and 6 bases from J, the junction contained 14 bases not matched to a gene.

The CDR3 here is CANQGDRDYGYTF. Written as DNA, the CDR3 is TGTGCCAATCAGGGGGACAGGGACTATGGCTACACCTTC. The rearrangement uses TRBV9 and TRBJ1-2; 9 bases map to TRBD1. V lost 9 bases, J lost 3 bases, and 6 bases stayed unmatched. This CDR3 spans 13 amino acids. Germline V gene sequence: CDR1 SGDLS, CDR2 YYNGEE.

The rearrangement uses TRBV10-3 and TRBJ2-1; TRBD1 might be the D (6 bases). V lost 6 bases and J 1 base, leaving 10 bases between the germline ends. The germline gives CDR1 ENHRY, CDR2 SYGVKD. This CDR3 spans 14 amino acids. CDR3 residues: CAISWTASYNEQFF. CDR3 bases: TGTGCCATCAGCTGGACAGCATCCTACAATGAGCAGTTCTTC.

The chain employs TRBV27 and TRBJ2-6; perhaps TRBD1 as D (5 bases). This CDR3 is 16 amino acids long. The germline CDR1 and CDR2 sequences are MNHEY and SMNVEV (reference sequence). The V gene lost 0 bases and the J gene lost 2 bases, with 8 bases spanning the gap. The CDR3 sequence: CASSLSAGPGANVLTF. The CDR3 DNA is TGTGCCAGCAGTTTATCAGCAGGGCCTGGGGCCAACGTCCTGACTTTC.

The V and J genes are TRBV18 and TRBJ2-1, with 12 positions matching TRBD2. The CDR3 totals 16 residues. Germline CDR1 and CDR2: KGHSH and LQKENI. V gave up 6 bases and J gave up 3 bases; unmatched junction bases: 6. The CDR3 bases are TGTGCCAGCTCTCCTAGCGGGAGGGGAATCTACAATGAGCAGTTCTTC. Translated: CASSPSGRGIYNEQFF.

The genes are TRBV6-1 and TRBJ2-7, with 8 bases identical to TRBD1. Germline V lookup: CDR1 MNHNS, CDR2 SASEGT. V was clipped by 6 bases and J by 7 bases; unmatched bases: 8. The CDR3 is made up of 13 amino acids. The CDR3 protein is CASRDGQGQEQYF. The CDR3 nucleotides are TGTGCCAGCAGGGACGGACAGGGCCAAGAGCAGTACTTC.

CDR3 residues: CASSIGSSGANVLTF. For the CDR3, the DNA is TGTGCCAGTAGTATTGGAAGCTCTGGGGCCAACGTCCTGACTTTC. J is TRBJ2-6 and V is TRBV19, with no clear D. Germline loops: CDR1 LNHDA, CDR2 SQIVND (reference sequence). The V end was cut by 3 bases, the J end by 0 bases, with 6 bases between. This CDR3 comprises 15 residues.

This chain connects TRBV27 to TRBJ2-1, with 8 bases aligning to TRBD2. This CDR3 comprises 15 residues. CDR1 MNHEY and CDR2 SMNVEV come from the germline V gene (reference sequence). J was trimmed by 5 bases and V by 5 bases; bases with no gene match: 8. The CDR3 DNA follows: TGTGCCAGCAGTGGGGGCGGGGGGATCCACAATGAGCAGTTCTTC. Translation gives CASSGGGGIHNEQFF.

The rearrangement uses TRBV6-1 and TRBJ2-7, with D perhaps being TRBD1 or TRBD2 (5 bases each). The V and J ends lost 0 bases and 0 bases respectively, with 18 bases between them. Germline CDR1 MNHNS, CDR2 SASEGT. This CDR3 comprises 18 residues. This CDR3 is CASSEAQPGTPVSYEQYF. CDR3 DNA sequence: TGTGCCAGCAGTGAAGCCCAACCCGGGACGCCCGTCTCCTACGAGCAGTACTTC.

This clone has only a few counts. The chain joins TRBV9 to TRBJ1-1; D gene ambiguous. The CDR3 has 13 amino acids. Trimming removed 9 bases from V and 1 base from J, with 13 bases in between. Germline CDR1 is SGDLS and CDR2 is YYNGEE. This chain's CDR3 is CANPRGRNTEAFF. CDR3 bases: TGTGCCAACCCCCGGGGTAGGAACACTGAAGCTTTCTTT. The full variable domain, completed using reference TRBV9 and TRBJ1-1, is DSGVTQTPKHLITATGQRVTLRCSPRSGDLSVYWYQQSLDQGLQFLIQYYNGEERAKGNILERFSAQQFPDLHSELNLSSLELGDSALYFCANPRGRNTEAFFGQGTRLTVV.

V usage is TRBV6-1 and J usage is TRBJ2-7; 9 bases fit TRBD2. In germline, CDR1 is MNHNS, CDR2 SASEGT. Losses at the gene ends were 7 bases for V and 3 bases for J; bases not matched to a gene: 7. CDR3 size: 14 residues. The CDR3 here is CASKPGLADYEQYF. The CDR3 DNA reads TGTGCCAGCAAACCGGGACTAGCAGACTACGAGCAGTACTTC.

The V gene is TRBV28, the J gene TRBJ2-7; TRBD1 might be the D (5 bases). Looked up from germline, CDR1 is MDHEN and CDR2 is SYDVKM. The CDR3 runs to 12 residues. V lost 8 bases and J 2 bases, leaving 10 bases between the germline ends. The CDR3, as DNA: TGTGCCAGCCAGGGTGGGACCTACGAGCAGTACTTC. Protein product: CASQGGTYEQYF.

This clone was observed once. This chain joins TRBV19 and TRBJ1-5; no firm D call. The CDR3 totals 14 residues. Germline loops: CDR1 LNHDA, CDR2 SQIVND (reference sequence). Trimming removed 4 bases at V and 0 bases at J, with 7 bases between. The CDR3 DNA is TGTGCCAGTAGTAATAACAGTAGCAATCAGCCCCAGCATTTT. Protein product: CASSNNSSNQPQHF.

Comments on this clone: The DNA is left out, because the CDR3 cannot be placed on it with certainty; the CDR3 is given as TCRdb lists it. This sequence joins TRBV27 and TRBJ2-5; TRBD2 was called by the table and not checked on the DNA. The CDR3 adds up to 12 amino acids, both ends counted. Germline CDR1 is MNHEY and CDR2 is SMNVEV (reference sequence). The chain's CDR3 is CASSSSGETQYF.

The V call is TRBV9, the J call TRBJ2-2; D is undetermined. CDR3 length: 15 residues. Germline V gene sequence: CDR1 SGDLS, CDR2 YYNGEE. Trimming took off 4 bases at V and 0 bases at J, with 10 bases between the two ends. Here the CDR3 reads CASSPFTPNTGELFF. In DNA form, the CDR3 reads TGTGCCAGCAGCCCCTTCACGCCGAACACCGGGGAGCTGTTTTTT.

This sequence joins TRBV30 and TRBJ2-1; TRBD2 matches at 8 bases. Germline CDR1 and CDR2: GTSNPN and SVGIG (reference sequence). This CDR3 has 14 amino acids. Trimming cost V 1 base and J 7 bases; bases outside gene matches: 6. CDR3 sequence: CAWSGGLGRNEQFF. The CDR3 DNA follows: TGTGCCTGGAGTGGGGGACTAGGAAGAAATGAGCAGTTCTTC.

DNA for the CDR3: TGTGCTAGTGGTTTCGGCAGGGTCTACGAGCAGTACTTC. This translates into CASGFGRVYEQYF. The chain carries TRBV12-5 and TRBJ2-7; weak D call: TRBD1 (5 bases). Trimming took 3 bases from V and 3 from J, leaving 9 bases between them. Per the germline V gene, CDR1 is LGHNT and CDR2 is FRNRAP. This CDR3 has 13 residues.

The genes are TRBV5-6 and TRBJ2-1, with D perhaps matching TRBD1 or TRBD2 (5 bases each). The V gene's germline CDR1 is SGHDT and CDR2 YYEEEE. Trimming pared 4 bases from V and 9 bases from J, leaving 23 bases between. This CDR3 is 16 amino acids long. The CDR3, as DNA: TGTGCCAGCAGCGTTCCGGGACGCTTATATGGGGGTGAGCAGTTCTTC. It yields the protein CASSVPGRLYGGEQFF.

The chain is built from TRBV19 and TRBJ1-3; D call uncertain. Trimming took off 3 bases at V and 0 bases at J, with 6 bases between the two ends. Germline V CDR1 and CDR2: LNHDA, SQIVND (reference sequence). The CDR3 length is 14 residues. DNA of the CDR3: TGTGCCAGTAGTATTGCCGACTCTGGAAACACCATATATTTT. Encoded protein: CASSIADSGNTIYF.

The rearrangement uses TRBV9 and TRBJ2-7; possible D gene TRBD1, 5 bases. The CDR3 extends over 15 amino acids. V lost 5 bases and J 3 bases, leaving 18 bases between the germline ends. The germline gives CDR1 SGDLS, CDR2 YYNGEE. CDR3 DNA sequence: TGTGCCAGCAGTCGTAGATTGGACACTATCTACGAGCAGTACTTC. This sequence encodes CASSRRLDTIYEQYF.

Here the CDR3 reads CASSLEGVNYGYTF. The DNA of the CDR3 is TGTGCCAGCAGCTTGGAAGGGGTCAACTATGGCTACACCTTC. V and J are TRBV5-6 and TRBJ1-2, with a weak D call TRBD1 (5 bases). Germline-derived CDR1 and CDR2 are SGHDT and YYEEEE. The ends were cut back, 0 bases at V and 2 bases at J, with 8 bases in the middle. This CDR3 is 14 amino acids long.

This clone showed up just once. The V gene is TRBV27, the J gene TRBJ1-4, with D possibly TRBD1 on 5 matching bases. With 5 bases removed from V and 8 bases from J, the gap between germline ends came to 21 bases. CDR1 is MNHEY, CDR2 SMNVEV, per germline (reference sequence). CDR3 length: 16 amino acids. The CDR3 DNA follows: TGTGCCAGCAGTCCGACAGTGGGGACCTTTAAGGAAAAACTGTTTTTT. Translation: CASSPTVGTFKEKLFF.

This clone appeared a few times. The sample contains more than one DNA sequence encoding this CDR3. The genes are TRBV11-3 and TRBJ2-1; 9 nucleotides match TRBD2. J gave up 7 bases and V 5 bases, and 9 bases lay outside the gene matches. Germline CDR1 reads SGHNT; CDR2 reads YENEEA. CDR3 length: 15 residues. The CDR3 coding sequence is TGTGCCAGCAGCCTACCCGGACTAGCGCTGAATGAGCAGTTCTTC. It is translated as CASSLPGLALNEQFF.

This clone has a single count. The gene calls are TRBV5-5 and TRBJ2-7; the match to TRBD1 covers 8 bases. With 2 bases clipped from V and 4 bases from J, the junction kept 8 bases outside the gene matches. Germline V gene sequence: CDR1 SGHKS, CDR2 YYEKEE (reference sequence). CDR3 size: 15 residues. CDR3 amino acids: CASSLGQGATYEQYF. CDR3 sequence (DNA): TGTGCCAGCAGCTTAGGGCAGGGGGCCACGTACGAGCAGTACTTC.

This clone was observed a few times. The rearrangement uses TRBV11-2 and TRBJ2-2; 8 bases agree with TRBD2. J was trimmed by 2 bases and V by 4 bases; bases with no gene match: 6. The CDR3 contains 16 residues. Germline CDR1 is SGHAT and CDR2 is FQNNGV. The CDR3 loop is CASSSFSGINTGELFF. Written as DNA, the CDR3 is TGTGCCAGCAGCTCCTTTAGCGGGATAAACACCGGGGAGCTGTTTTTT. The full variable domain, its missing parts supplied by reference TRBV11-2 and TRBJ2-2, is EAGVAQSPRYKIIEKRQSVAFWCNPISGHATLYWYQQILGQGPKLLIQFQNNGVVDDSQLPKDRFSAERLKGVDSTLKIQPAKLEDSAVYLCASSSFSGINTGELFFGEGSRLTVL.

About this clone: Compared with germline, one end of the junction differs, possibly owing to a read error. The chain has TRBV7-7 and TRBJ2-7; the D gene is possibly TRBD1 (5 bases). The CDR3 loop spans 13 amino acids. Germline CDR1 is SSHAT and CDR2 is FNYEAQ (reference sequence). The CDR3 loop is CASSPSPGWEQYF. Here the CDR3 DNA reads TGTGCTAGCAGCCCATCCCCAGGGTGGGAGCAGTACTTC.

For the CDR3, the DNA is TGTGCCAGCAGCCAAGATCTAGGGCCAAACAATGAGCAGTTCTTC. Translating gives CASSQDLGPNNEQFF. The rearrangement joins TRBV4-2 to TRBJ2-1; D not certain. Trimming cost V 0 bases and J 5 bases, with 11 bases left between them. The germline gives CDR1 LGHNA, CDR2 YNFKEQ. This CDR3 has 15 residues.

This chain links TRBV11-3 with TRBJ1-2, with 7 bases lining up with TRBD1. This CDR3 is 15 amino acids long. V trimming: 1 base; J trimming: 2 bases; junction bases outside the gene matches: 4. The germline V gene encodes CDR1 SGHNT and CDR2 YENEEA. The CDR3 DNA is TGTGCCAGCAGCTTAGGGGACAGAGCAAACTATGGCTACACCTTC. As protein: CASSLGDRANYGYTF.

The rearrangement joins TRBV27 to TRBJ1-1; D is possibly TRBD1 (5 bases). Germline V CDR1 and CDR2: MNHEY, SMNVEV (reference sequence). This CDR3 contains 13 residues. V lost 3 bases and J lost 1, with 6 bases in between. The CDR3 reads CASSLGRNTEAFF. DNA for the CDR3: TGTGCCAGCAGTTTGGGACGGAACACTGAAGCTTTCTTT.

The rearrangement joins TRBV27 to TRBJ1-1; D is uncertain. With 10 bases removed from V and 4 bases from J, the gap between germline ends came to 16 bases. The CDR3 sequence is 13 residues long. The V gene's germline CDR1 is MNHEY and CDR2 SMNVEV (reference sequence). CDR3 residues: CATRRRIITEAFF. CDR3 DNA: TGTGCCACCAGGCGTAGGATTATCACTGAAGCTTTCTTT.